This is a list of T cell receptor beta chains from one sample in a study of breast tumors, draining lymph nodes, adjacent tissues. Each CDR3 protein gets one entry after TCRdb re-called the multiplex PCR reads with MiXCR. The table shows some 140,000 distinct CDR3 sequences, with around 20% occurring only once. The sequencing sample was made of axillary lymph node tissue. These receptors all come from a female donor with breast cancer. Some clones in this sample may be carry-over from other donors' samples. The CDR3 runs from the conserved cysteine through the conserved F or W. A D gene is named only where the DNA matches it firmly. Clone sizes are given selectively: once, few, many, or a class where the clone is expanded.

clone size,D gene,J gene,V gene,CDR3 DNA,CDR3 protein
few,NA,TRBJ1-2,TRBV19,TGTGCCAGTAAAGAGGACAGAGATAACTATGGCTACACCTTC,CASKEDRDNYGYTF
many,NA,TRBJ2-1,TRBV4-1,TGCGCCAGCAGCCCCAGGGACAATGAGCAGTTCTTC,CASSPRDNEQFF
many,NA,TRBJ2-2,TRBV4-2,TGTGCCAGCAGCCAAGAAAGGGAAATCGGGGAGCTGTTTTTT,CASSQEREIGELFF
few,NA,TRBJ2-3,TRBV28,TGTGCCATCCCGAGGGGGCTAGCGGATCGCACAGATACGCAGTATTTT,CAIPRGLADRTDTQYF
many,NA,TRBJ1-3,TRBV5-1,TGCGCCAGCAGCCGGGACGTATTCTCTGGAAACACCATATATTTT,CASSRDVFSGNTIYF
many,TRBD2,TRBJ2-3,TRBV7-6,TGTGCCAGCAGCTCCGGACTAGCGGGAGGCAGAGGGGCAGATACGCAGTATTTT,CASSSGLAGGRGADTQYF
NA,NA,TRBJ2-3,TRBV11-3,TGTGCCAGCAGCTTAGAGGGAGACACAAATACGCAGTATTTT,CASSLEGDTNTQYF
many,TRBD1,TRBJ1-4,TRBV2,TGTGCCAGCACCTATCAGGGACAGGGAGGAGAAAAACTGTTTTTT,CASTYQGQGGEKLFF
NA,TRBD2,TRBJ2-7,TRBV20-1,TGCAGTGCTAGACCATCCCTGACTAGCGGGAGTTACGAGCAGTACTTC,CSARPSLTSGSYEQYF
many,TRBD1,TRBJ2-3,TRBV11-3,TGTGCCAGCAGCGCAGGGCTCGGGACAGGGGGCACAGATACGCAGTATTTT,CASSAGLGTGGTDTQYF
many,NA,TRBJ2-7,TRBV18,TGTGCCAGCTCACCCACGAATGCGGCCTACGAGCAGTACTTC,CASSPTNAAYEQYF
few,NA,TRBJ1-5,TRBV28,TGTGCCAGCAGCTCTGTGGGAGGGGGGAGACAGCCCCAGCATTTT,CASSSVGGGRQPQHF
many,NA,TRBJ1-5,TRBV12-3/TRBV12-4,TGTGCCAGCAGTGCCCGACAGCCGATTAATCAGCCCCAGCATTTT,CASSARQPINQPQHF
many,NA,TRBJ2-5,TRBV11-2,TGTGCCAGCAGCTTAGAGGGACTAGAGACCCAGTACTTC,CASSLEGLETQYF
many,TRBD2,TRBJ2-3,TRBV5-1,TGCGCCAGCAGCTTGGATACTAGCGGGAGGACGCAGTATTTT,CASSLDTSGRTQYF
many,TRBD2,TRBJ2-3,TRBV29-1,TGCAGCGTTGTTCTAGCGGGAGCGGCAGATACGCAGTATTTT,CSVVLAGAADTQYF
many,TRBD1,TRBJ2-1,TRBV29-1,TGCAGCGTTCGGGACAGGGAAGTCTTC,CSVRDREVF
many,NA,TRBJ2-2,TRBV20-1,TGCAGTGCTAGACCTAGTGGCACCGGGGAGCTGTTTTTT,CSARPSGTGELFF
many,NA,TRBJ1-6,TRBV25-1,TGTGCCAGCCAACAGTTCCGGGACCGAAATTCACCCCTCCACTTT,CASQQFRDRNSPLHF
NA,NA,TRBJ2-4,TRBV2,TGTGCCAGCAGTCAGGACAGCCTAGCCAAAAACATTCAGTACTTC,CASSQDSLAKNIQYF
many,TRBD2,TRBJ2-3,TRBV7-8,TGTGCCAGCAGCTTATCGGCGGGAGGGTCAGATACGCAGTATTTT,CASSLSAGGSDTQYF
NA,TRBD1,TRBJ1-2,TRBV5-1,TGCGCCAGCAGCCGGGGACAGGGGGATGGCTACACCTTC,CASSRGQGDGYTF
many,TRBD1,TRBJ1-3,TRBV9,TGTGCCAGCAGCTCCCGGCCAACGACAGGGGGAAACACCATATATTTT,CASSSRPTTGGNTIYF
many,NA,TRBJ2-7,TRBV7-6,TGTGCCAGCAGCCTGACCGATACACTCTCCTACGAGCAGTACTTC,CASSLTDTLSYEQYF
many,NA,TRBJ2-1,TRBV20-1,TGCAGTACCACGTTGGACCGACTCAATGAGCAGTTCTTC,CSTTLDRLNEQFF
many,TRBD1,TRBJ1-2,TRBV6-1,TGTGCCAGCTCCCAGGACAGGGTTCACTATGGCTACACCTTC,CASSQDRVHYGYTF
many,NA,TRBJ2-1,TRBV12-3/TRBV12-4,TGTGCCAGCAGTTTGAGGGTACCCCAGTTCTTC,CASSLRVPQFF
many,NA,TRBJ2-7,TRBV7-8,TGTGCCAGCAGCTTATTGGGGGGGCCCAACACCTACGAGCAGTACTTC,CASSLLGGPNTYEQYF
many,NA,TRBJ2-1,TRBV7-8,TGTGCCAGCAGCTTACGAGCCCCGGGACCAGGCTACAATGAGCAGTTCTTC,CASSLRAPGPGYNEQFF
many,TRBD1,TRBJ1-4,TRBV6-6,TGTGCCAGCAGTTTAAGGGACAGAGGTCAAGAAAAACTGTTTTTT,CASSLRDRGQEKLFF
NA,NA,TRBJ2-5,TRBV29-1,TGCAGCGGGGAAGCTGGGGTGGGGGGGACCCAGTACTTC,CSGEAGVGGTQYF
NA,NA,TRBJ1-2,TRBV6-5,TGTGCCAGCAGTTACTCGACAGATTCTGAGGGCTACACCTTC,CASSYSTDSEGYTF
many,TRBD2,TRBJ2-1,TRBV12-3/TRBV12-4,TGTGCCAGCAGAACCACGCTAGCGGTGAGCTCCTACAATGAGCAGTTCTTC,CASRTTLAVSSYNEQFF
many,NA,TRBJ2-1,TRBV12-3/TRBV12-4,TGTGCCAGCAGTGCCGGACAGAGCTTTTCCTACAATGAGCAGTTCTTC,CASSAGQSFSYNEQFF
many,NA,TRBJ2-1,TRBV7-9,TGTGCCAGCAGCTTAGGGCACAATGAGCAGTTCTTC,CASSLGHNEQFF
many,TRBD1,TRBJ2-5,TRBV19,TGTGCCAGTAGTATAACAGGGGGAAGGGAGACCCAGTACTTC,CASSITGGRETQYF
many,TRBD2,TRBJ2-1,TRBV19,TGTGCCAGTAGTTTAGTAGCGGGGAACAATGAGCAGTTCTTC,CASSLVAGNNEQFF
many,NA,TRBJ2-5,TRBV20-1,TGCAGTGCCGCGGGGTCGAAAGGAACCCAGTACTTC,CSAAGSKGTQYF